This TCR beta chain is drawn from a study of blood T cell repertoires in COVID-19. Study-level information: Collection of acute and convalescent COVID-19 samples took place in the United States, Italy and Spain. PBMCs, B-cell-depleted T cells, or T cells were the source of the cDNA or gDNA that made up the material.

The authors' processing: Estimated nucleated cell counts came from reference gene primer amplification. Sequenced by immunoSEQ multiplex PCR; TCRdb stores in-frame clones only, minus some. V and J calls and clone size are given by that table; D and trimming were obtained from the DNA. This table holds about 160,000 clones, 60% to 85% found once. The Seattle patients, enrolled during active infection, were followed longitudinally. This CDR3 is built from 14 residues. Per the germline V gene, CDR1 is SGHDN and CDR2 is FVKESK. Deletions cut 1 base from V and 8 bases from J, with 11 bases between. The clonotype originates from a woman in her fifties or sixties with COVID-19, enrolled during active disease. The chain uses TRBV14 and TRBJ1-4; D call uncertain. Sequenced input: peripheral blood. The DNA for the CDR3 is TGTGCCAGCAGCCAAGGGGAACTAGGGGAAAAACTGTTTTTT. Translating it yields CASSQGELGEKLFF.